These 18 T cell receptor beta chains were all obtained from the same sample, sequenced in a study of T cell clones after liver transplantation. The data were produced by immunoSEQ multiplex PCR, yet TCRdb's version contains in-frame clones alone and is incomplete. In the table there are under 130,000 clones, under 90% of which are singletons. Sequenced here: CD4+ T cells from blood, sampled approximately 4 years after liver transplant. These receptors came from a human patient who received a liver transplant. The T cells may come from the graft donor.

The V and J genes are TRBV19 and TRBJ2-7; perhaps TRBD1 as D (5 bases). Germline V gene sequence: CDR1 LNHDA, CDR2 SQIVND (reference sequence). V dropped 5 bases and J dropped 3 bases, with 11 bases sitting between them. The CDR3 length is 13 residues. The DNA for the CDR3 is TGTGCCAGTAGTGGGGCCCCTCTCTACGAGCAGTACTTC. Translating it yields CASSGAPLYEQYF.

V is TRBV28 and J is TRBJ2-3, with 10 nucleotides matching TRBD2. Trimming at V came to 10 bases and at J to 5 bases, leaving 9 bases not matched to a gene. Per germline, CDR1 MDHEN and CDR2 SYDVKM. This CDR3 has 14 amino acids. As DNA, the CDR3 is TGTGCCACCACCCCCCTAGCGGGAGTAGATACGCAGTATTTT. Its translation: CATTPLAGVDTQYF.

This clone was counted between two and nine times. This sequence joins TRBV5-6 and TRBJ1-3; unclear D gene. Germline V gene sequence: CDR1 SGHDT, CDR2 YYEEEE. Trimming pared 5 bases from V and 1 base from J, leaving 13 bases between. The CDR3 contains 15 residues. DNA for the CDR3: TGTGCCAGCAGGTCCGACCAGAGGTCTGGAAACACCATATATTTT. Its protein product is CASRSDQRSGNTIYF.

The V gene is TRBV5-5, the J gene TRBJ1-2; D not resolved. Germline assignment: CDR1 SGHKS and CDR2 YYEKEE (reference sequence). The CDR3 loop spans 13 amino acids. V was pared by 8 bases and J by 1 base, with 12 bases between. CDR3 DNA: TGTGCCAGTACTGCGGCCCTTAACTATGGCTACACCTTC. The encoded protein is CASTAALNYGYTF.

This CDR3 reads CASRRTGGNYGYTF. The CDR3 DNA is TGTGCCAGCAGGCGGACAGGGGGCAACTATGGCTACACCTTC. This chain links TRBV7-3 with TRBJ1-2; 11 bases are a match to TRBD1. J was trimmed by 2 bases and V by 6 bases; bases with no gene match: 2. Looked up from germline, CDR1 is SGHTA and CDR2 is FQGTGA. This CDR3 has 14 amino acids.

The chain recombines TRBV2 with TRBJ2-3; a possible D gene is TRBD2 (7 bases). Germline V gene lookup returns CDR1 SNHLY and CDR2 FYNNEI. CDR3 length: 14 amino acids. The V end lost 7 bases, the J end lost 0 bases, and 11 bases lay between the germline ends. CDR3 nucleotide sequence: TGTGCCAGCAAGGCGGGGGCTAGCACAGATACGCAGTATTTT. It yields the protein CASKAGASTDTQYF. The full variable domain, completed using reference TRBV2 and TRBJ2-3, is EPEVTQTPSHQVTQMGQEVILRCVPISNHLYFYWYRQILGQKVEFLVSFYNNEISEKSEIFDDQFSVERPDGSNFTLKIRSTKLEDSAMYFCASKAGASTDTQYFGPGTRLTVL.

This chain uses TRBV29-1 with TRBJ1-3; the match to TRBD1 covers 10 bases. CDR1 is SQVTM and CDR2 is ANQGSEA in the germline V gene. After removal of 7 bases from V and 1 base from J, the junction contained 4 bases not matched to a gene. The CDR3 spans 14 residues. The CDR3 bases are TGCAGCGCCGGGGACAGGGGATCTGGAAACACCATATATTTT. This encodes CSAGDRGSGNTIYF.

The gene calls are TRBV5-6 and TRBJ1-1, with D possibly matching TRBD1 (5 bases). The V gene's germline CDR1 is SGHDT and CDR2 YYEEEE. The CDR3 is made up of 14 amino acids. Trimming took 3 bases from V and 3 from J, leaving 12 bases between them. The CDR3 spells CASSSPGRDTEAFF. Here the CDR3 DNA reads TGTGCCAGCAGCTCCCCAGGCAGGGACACTGAAGCTTTCTTT.

The chain links TRBV13 to TRBJ2-5, with 12 bases that match TRBD2. The junction had 3 bases not matched to a gene; V was cut back by 4 bases and J by 3 bases. The CDR3 runs 15 residues. Germline CDR1 PRHDT, CDR2 FYEKMQ (reference sequence). The CDR3 DNA follows: TGTGCCAGCAGCTCCCGGACTAGCGGGAAAGAGACCCAGTACTTC. Amino acids: CASSSRTSGKETQYF. The full variable domain, in which reference TRBV13 and TRBJ2-5 provide the parts outside the CDR3, is AAGVIQSPRHLIKEKRETATLKCYPIPRHDTVYWYQQGPGQDPQFLISFYEKMQSDKGSIPDRFSAQQFSDYHSELNMSSLELGDSALYFCASSSRTSGKETQYFGPGTRLLVL.

This clone appeared a single time. V and J are TRBV30 and TRBJ1-2; D may be TRBD1 (5 bases). Germline V lookup: CDR1 GTSNPN, CDR2 SVGIG (reference sequence). The V gene lost 1 base and the J gene lost 3 bases, with 9 bases spanning the gap. The length of the CDR3 is 13 residues. CDR3 nucleotides: TGTGCCTGGAGTGAGACAGAGTACTATGGCTACACCTTC. It yields the protein CAWSETEYYGYTF.

This clone has just a few counts. The rearrangement uses TRBV5-4 and TRBJ1-1; 7 nucleotides align to TRBD1. Per the germline V gene, CDR1 is SGHNT and CDR2 is YYREEE (reference sequence). V shed 4 bases and J 4 bases; nucleotides not matched to a gene: 10. The CDR3 totals 15 residues. CDR3 sequence (DNA): TGTGCCAGCAGCGGCAGGGGGATCGCGGGCACTGAAGCTTTCTTT. It specifies CASSGRGIAGTEAFF.

DNA for the CDR3: TGTGCCACCAGCAGAGGGACAGGGGGGCTCACTGAAGCTTTCTTT. This sequence encodes CATSRGTGGLTEAFF. This sequence joins TRBV15 and TRBJ1-1; 10 bases are shared with TRBD1. V gave up 1 base and J gave up 4 bases; unmatched junction bases: 3. In germline, CDR1 is LNHNV, CDR2 YYDKDF (reference sequence). The CDR3 is made up of 15 amino acids.

The V call is TRBV27, the J call TRBJ1-1, with D uncertain. CDR1 is MNHEY, CDR2 SMNVEV, per germline (reference sequence). The CDR3 loop spans 14 amino acids. V was pared by 2 bases and J by 1 base, with 8 bases between. The CDR3 DNA reads as TGTGCCAGCAGTTTACGACAAAAGAACACTGAAGCTTTCTTT. Its translation is CASSLRQKNTEAFF.

The V and J genes are TRBV30 and TRBJ2-2; possibly TRBD2 for D (5 bases). The CDR3 is 13 residues long. Per the germline V gene, CDR1 is GTSNPN and CDR2 is SVGIG (reference sequence). The ends were cut back, 0 bases at V and 9 bases at J, with 11 bases in the middle. The CDR3 nucleotides read TGTGCCTGGAGTGTGTCGGGGAGCAGGGAGCTGTTTTTT. It is translated as CAWSVSGSRELFF.

Details on this clone: The sample has other DNA sequences that encode this CDR3 too. The chain carries TRBV19 and TRBJ2-7; 9 positions match TRBD1. The J segment lost 4 bases and the V segment lost 4 bases, leaving 2 bases of the junction unmatched. This CDR3 has 13 amino acids. Per germline, CDR1 LNHDA and CDR2 SQIVND (reference sequence). Here the CDR3 reads CASSTDRGYEQYF. In DNA, the CDR3 is TGTGCCAGTAGTACAGACAGGGGGTACGAGCAGTACTTC.

The chain is built from TRBV9 and TRBJ2-3; D is perhaps TRBD1 (6 bases). This CDR3 is built from 16 residues. V lost 0 bases to trimming and J lost 2 bases, with 13 bases between them. Germline V gives CDR1 SGDLS, CDR2 YYNGEE. CDR3: CASSVGTGRTTDTQYF. Written as DNA, the CDR3 is TGTGCCAGCAGCGTAGGTACAGGGCGTACCACAGATACGCAGTATTTT.

The gene calls are TRBV15 and TRBJ2-2, with 10 bases that match TRBD1. V dropped 0 bases and J dropped 6; count of bases not matched to a gene: 13. This CDR3 region has 19 residues. Germline V gene sequence: CDR1 LNHNV, CDR2 YYDKDF (reference sequence). CDR3 amino acids: CATSRDRWDRGLFAGELFF. The CDR3 DNA is TGTGCCACCAGCAGAGATAGGTGGGACAGGGGCCTCTTCGCCGGGGAGCTGTTTTTT.

The chain couples TRBV15 to TRBJ1-5; no firm D call. The germline V and J ends were trimmed by 3 bases and 4 bases, with 4 bases remaining between them. This CDR3 region has 12 residues. Per the germline V gene, CDR1 is LNHNV and CDR2 is YYDKDF (reference sequence). CDR3 sequence reads: CATSSLNQPQHF. For the CDR3, the DNA is TGTGCCACCAGCAGCTTAAATCAGCCCCAGCATTTT.